This T cell receptor (beta chain) was retrieved from a study of cytomegalovirus exposure and HLA in healthy donors. Points on this clone: The antigen is undetermined.

The validation cohort, a group of 100 to 150 subjects, included the donors and was separate from the roughly 670-subject first cohort. This CDR3 region has 15 residues. V lost 7 bases and J lost 3, with 15 bases in between. Per germline, CDR1 SNHLY and CDR2 FYNNEI. Profiling relied on immunoSEQ multiplex PCR, and the TCRdb table lists in-frame clones only, not all of them. The data show fewer than 250,000 clones, over 80% seen once. Study-wide findings and caveats: In the approximately 120 validation repertoires, a later analysis found that first-cohort TCR clusters tended to co-occur. According to reports, the classifier identified cytomegalovirus status with high specificity and sensitivity. A few CMV-associated chains proved CMV antigen-specific in vitro.

The rearrangement uses TRBV2 and TRBJ2-2; D remains ambiguous. This sequence was found in a woman aged 30 to 39 in good health and CMV-seropositive. The sequenced sample was PBMCs. The DNA for the CDR3 is TGTGCCAGCAACGAAAATCCCAGTTACACCGGGGAGCTGTTTTTT. Protein: CASNENPSYTGELFF.